The rows below give T cell receptor beta chains drawn from one sample of a study of response to subunit inactivated influenza vaccine. TCRdb analysed the RT-PCR reads with MiXCR anew, one entry per CDR3 protein. This sample has 650,000 to 700,000 distinct CDR3 sequences, with less than 20% found just once. Source: PBMCs from blood, taken 11 to 12 days after vaccination. The receptors stem from a man between 50 and 59 years old who received an inactivated influenza vaccine. Each CDR3 is given with its conserved first and last residue. The D gene is left open where the match is weak. Some rows mark clone size as missing; the rest say once, few, many or name a class of expanded clone.

j_gene: TRBJ1-3; v_gene: TRBV4-1; d_gene: .; abundance: few; CDR3nt: TGCGCCAGCAGCCCCGCTAGCTTCCCCTCTGGAAACACCATATATTTT; CDR3aa: CASSPASFPSGNTIYF
j_gene: TRBJ2-7; v_gene: TRBV2; d_gene: TRBD2; abundance: many; CDR3nt: TGTGCAGGATCGAGGGAGGGGCCGGCCTACGAGCAGTACTTC; CDR3aa: CAGSREGPAYEQYF
j_gene: TRBJ1-4; v_gene: TRBV20-1; d_gene: TRBD1; abundance: few; CDR3nt: TGCAGTGCTAGGCAGGGGGCAGCACATGAAAAACTGTTTTTT; CDR3aa: CSARQGAAHEKLFF
j_gene: TRBJ2-3; v_gene: TRBV24-1; d_gene: TRBD1; abundance: few; CDR3nt: TGTGCCACCGGGACAGAATCTAGCACAGATACGCAGTATTTT; CDR3aa: CATGTESSTDTQYF
j_gene: TRBJ2-7; v_gene: TRBV27; d_gene: TRBD2; abundance: .; CDR3nt: TGTGCCAGCAGTTCCCAGAGCGGGAGGGCCTACGAGCAGTACTTC; CDR3aa: CASSSQSGRAYEQYF
j_gene: TRBJ2-7; v_gene: TRBV5-1; d_gene: TRBD1; abundance: few; CDR3nt: TGCGCCAGCAGCGCCTCGGGACAGGGGTCCTACGAGCAGTACTTC; CDR3aa: CASSASGQGSYEQYF
j_gene: TRBJ2-7; v_gene: TRBV2; d_gene: TRBD1; abundance: .; CDR3nt: TGTGCCAGCAGCGCGGCCGGGACAGGGGGCTCCGAGCAGTACTTC; CDR3aa: CASSAAGTGGSEQYF
j_gene: TRBJ2-5; v_gene: TRBV4-1; d_gene: .; abundance: .; CDR3nt: TGCGCCAGCAGCCGCGGAACTCAGGGACACAAGAGTGAGCGGACCCAGTACTTC; CDR3aa: CASSRGTQGHKSERTQYF
j_gene: TRBJ2-5; v_gene: TRBV20-1; d_gene: .; abundance: many; CDR3nt: TGCAGTGCTAGTCTCGGGGTACAAGAGACCCAGTACTTC; CDR3aa: CSASLGVQETQYF
j_gene: TRBJ2-2; v_gene: TRBV14; d_gene: .; abundance: .; CDR3nt: TGTGCCAGCAGCCAAGAAAGAGTCCTCACCGGGGAGCTGTTTTTT; CDR3aa: CASSQERVLTGELFF
j_gene: TRBJ2-3; v_gene: TRBV5-6; d_gene: TRBD2; abundance: many; CDR3nt: TGTGCCAGCACCCGTGGCGGGGGTGATACGCAGTATTTT; CDR3aa: CASTRGGGDTQYF
j_gene: TRBJ2-2; v_gene: TRBV3-1; d_gene: TRBD1; abundance: .; CDR3nt: TGTGCCAGCAGCAGAGACAGGGGGCTGAGCACCGGGGAGCTGTTTTTT; CDR3aa: CASSRDRGLSTGELFF
j_gene: TRBJ1-2; v_gene: TRBV6-2/TRBV6-3; d_gene: .; abundance: few; CDR3nt: TGTGCCAGCAGCCTCGGGGCAGTGATGACCTTC; CDR3aa: CASSLGAVMTF
j_gene: TRBJ2-1; v_gene: TRBV10-3; d_gene: .; abundance: few; CDR3nt: TGTGCCATAACAGGTTCGGGATACAATGAGCAGTTCTTC; CDR3aa: CAITGSGYNEQFF
j_gene: TRBJ2-1; v_gene: TRBV5-6; d_gene: .; abundance: many; CDR3nt: TGTGCCAGCAGCTTGTGGCGGGCCCCGTACAATGAGCAGTTCTTC; CDR3aa: CASSLWRAPYNEQFF
j_gene: TRBJ1-1; v_gene: TRBV29-1; d_gene: .; abundance: many; CDR3nt: TGCAGCGTTGAAGAGCAGGGTATGAACACTGAAGCTTTCTTT; CDR3aa: CSVEEQGMNTEAFF
j_gene: TRBJ2-1; v_gene: TRBV20-1; d_gene: .; abundance: .; CDR3nt: TGCAGTGCTAGAGTCGGCGGGACCGCTCCCTACAATGAGCAGTTCTTC; CDR3aa: CSARVGGTAPYNEQFF
j_gene: TRBJ2-1; v_gene: TRBV27; d_gene: .; abundance: .; CDR3nt: TGTGCCAGCAGTCACTCAGGGGTCAATGAGCAGTTCTTC; CDR3aa: CASSHSGVNEQFF
j_gene: TRBJ2-3; v_gene: TRBV4-2; d_gene: TRBD2; abundance: few; CDR3nt: TGTGCCAGCAGCCGCGGACTAGCGGGGGCCAGGTCTAGCACAGATACGCAGTATTTT; CDR3aa: CASSRGLAGARSSTDTQYF
j_gene: TRBJ1-2; v_gene: TRBV2; d_gene: .; abundance: many; CDR3nt: TGTGCCAGCACGCTCGCCGTTGGCTACACCTTC; CDR3aa: CASTLAVGYTF
j_gene: TRBJ1-1; v_gene: TRBV7-6; d_gene: TRBD1; abundance: .; CDR3nt: TGTGCCAGCAGCCCGACCCAGGGGGCGACTACTGAAGCTTTCTTT; CDR3aa: CASSPTQGATTEAFF
j_gene: TRBJ2-2; v_gene: TRBV7-9; d_gene: .; abundance: few; CDR3nt: TGTGCCAGCAGCTTAGCTACCGACAGTGTCGGCGGCGGGGAGCTGTTTTTT; CDR3aa: CASSLATDSVGGGELFF
j_gene: TRBJ2-1; v_gene: TRBV12-3/TRBV12-4; d_gene: TRBD1; abundance: few; CDR3nt: TGTGCCAGCAGTTTAGGGGGACAGGGGGGCGAGCAGTTCTTC; CDR3aa: CASSLGGQGGEQFF
j_gene: TRBJ2-2; v_gene: TRBV9; d_gene: TRBD1; abundance: .; CDR3nt: TGTGCCAGCAGCGTCGGGACAGGGCATACGGGGGAGCTGTTTTTT; CDR3aa: CASSVGTGHTGELFF
j_gene: TRBJ2-7; v_gene: TRBV13; d_gene: .; abundance: few; CDR3nt: TGTGCCAGCAGCTTAGGTGGCGTTGGACACCAATTTTTCGAGCAGTACTTC; CDR3aa: CASSLGGVGHQFFEQYF
j_gene: TRBJ1-5; v_gene: TRBV12-3/TRBV12-4; d_gene: .; abundance: few; CDR3nt: TGTGCCAGTAGGGCCAGTGATCCTCAGCCCCAGCATTTT; CDR3aa: CASRASDPQPQHF
j_gene: TRBJ2-3; v_gene: TRBV19; d_gene: .; abundance: .; CDR3nt: TGTGCCAGTAGTGAGCAGGGAGTAACAGATACGCAGTATTTT; CDR3aa: CASSEQGVTDTQYF